This passage covers 14 T cell receptor beta chains from one sample sequenced in a study of CXCR3-negative and CXCR3-positive naive CD8 T cells. The authors prepared UMI-labeled TRB cDNA libraries by 5' RACE. One entry per CDR3 protein, without DNA, is what TCRdb gives after re-calling the 5' RACE reads. The table lists around 50,000 distinct CDR3 sequences. Sequencing was performed on memory CD8+ T cells from blood. Receptors originate from a human donor in good health. Some clones in this sample may be carry-over from other donors' samples.

V and J are TRBV28 and TRBJ2-1. This CDR3 region has 14 residues. Looked up from germline, CDR1 is MDHEN and CDR2 is SYDVKM. CDR3 protein: CASSHRGSYNEQFF.

The chain has TRBV13 and TRBJ2-7. Germline V gene data show CDR1 as PRHDT and CDR2 as FYEKMQ (reference sequence). The CDR3 covers 13 residues. CDR3 protein: CASRIRHSYEQYF.

V is TRBV5-6 and J is TRBJ2-7; without DNA, the TCRdb call of TRBD1 cannot be checked. Germline V CDR1 and CDR2: SGHDT, YYEEEE. The CDR3 extends over 15 amino acids. Here the CDR3 reads CASSLVWQGGHEQYF.

This chain uses TRBV24-1 with TRBJ2-1; TCRdb returns TRBD2, unconfirmable since there is no DNA. Germline V lookup: CDR1 KGHDR, CDR2 SFDVKD. The CDR3 loop spans 15 amino acids. CDR3 loop: CATSDLGTTFREQFF.

J is TRBJ2-5 and V is TRBV12-3 or TRBV12-4; TCRdb's D call, TRBD1, is unchecked because there is no DNA. The CDR3 consists of 13 residues. CDR3 loop: CASSPVGDDTQYF.

The chain carries TRBV28 and TRBJ2-1; TCRdb picks TRBD2, but there is no DNA to check that call. Germline V gives CDR1 MDHEN, CDR2 SYDVKM. The CDR3 is 14 amino acids. The CDR3 loop reads CASSLSSGYNEQFF.

The chain's CDR3 is CASSPRTEYSNQPQHF. V is TRBV6-2 or TRBV6-3 and J is TRBJ1-5; TCRdb calls TRBD1, which cannot be checked without DNA. Per germline, CDR1 MNHEY and CDR2 SVGEGT. The CDR3 runs 16 residues.

The chain is built from TRBV14 and TRBJ2-5; TCRdb designates TRBD1, a call that cannot be tested without DNA. CDR1 is SGHDN and CDR2 is FVKESK in the germline V gene. The length of the CDR3 is 15 residues. The CDR3 spells CASSYGTDLPETQYF.

The V call is TRBV4-1, the J call TRBJ2-3. The CDR3 covers 13 residues. Looked up from germline, CDR1 is MGHRA and CDR2 is YSYEKL. CDR3 region: CASSQDPSDTQYF.

The V call is TRBV5-1, the J call TRBJ2-7; TCRdb's D call of TRBD2 is untestable without DNA. Germline assignment: CDR1 SGHRS and CDR2 YFSETQ. The CDR3 length is 14 residues. The CDR3 reads CASSLAVRGDEQYF. Complete variable domain (other parts from reference TRBV5-1 and TRBJ2-7): KAGVTQTPRYLIKTRGQQVTLSCSPISGHRSVSWYQQTPGQGLQFLFEYFSETQRNKGNFPGRFSGRQFSNSRSEMNVSTLELGDSALYLCASSLAVRGDEQYFGPGTRLTVT.

The chain carries TRBV4-1 and TRBJ1-1; there is no DNA to check the TCRdb D call of TRBD1. CDR3 length equals 15 residues. Germline loops: CDR1 MGHRA, CDR2 YSYEKL. CDR3 amino acids: CASSQVWTGGSEAFF.

The chain links TRBV7-9 to TRBJ2-6; TCRdb's assignment of TRBD2 cannot be checked, as there is no DNA. The CDR3 is 16 amino acids. Germline V gene lookup returns CDR1 SEHNR and CDR2 FQNEAQ (reference sequence). The CDR3 loop is CASSSSGGAGANVLTF.

The genes are TRBV10-3 and TRBJ2-7; TCRdb gives TRBD2 as the D gene, but with no DNA this cannot be confirmed. This CDR3 contains 14 residues. CDR1 and CDR2 (germline): ENHRY, SYGVKD. This CDR3 reads CAISEGLASSEQYF.

By frequency, this clonotype is medium-sized. Here the CDR3 reads CSVGGGVGTEAFF. V and J are TRBV29-1 and TRBJ1-1. This CDR3 spans 13 amino acids. The germline V gene encodes CDR1 SQVTM and CDR2 ANQGSEA.